This T cell receptor (beta chain) derives from a study of technical replicates of blood from several donors. The germline V gene has CDR1 MDHEN and CDR2 SYDVKM. V lost 6 bases to trimming and J lost 6 bases; unmatched junction nucleotides: 11. The CDR3 covers 15 residues. Profiling relied on immunoSEQ multiplex PCR, and the TCRdb table lists in-frame clones only, not all of them. This table holds tens of thousands of clones, around 93% found once. The clonotype comes from a human donor in good health. The material sequenced was T cells isolated from PBMCs. V and J are TRBV28 and TRBJ2-5; 9 bases align to TRBD1. CDR3 DNA sequence: TGTGCCAGCAGACAGGGGGCTTTGACGGTAAAGACCCAGTACTTC. This encodes CASRQGALTVKTQYF.